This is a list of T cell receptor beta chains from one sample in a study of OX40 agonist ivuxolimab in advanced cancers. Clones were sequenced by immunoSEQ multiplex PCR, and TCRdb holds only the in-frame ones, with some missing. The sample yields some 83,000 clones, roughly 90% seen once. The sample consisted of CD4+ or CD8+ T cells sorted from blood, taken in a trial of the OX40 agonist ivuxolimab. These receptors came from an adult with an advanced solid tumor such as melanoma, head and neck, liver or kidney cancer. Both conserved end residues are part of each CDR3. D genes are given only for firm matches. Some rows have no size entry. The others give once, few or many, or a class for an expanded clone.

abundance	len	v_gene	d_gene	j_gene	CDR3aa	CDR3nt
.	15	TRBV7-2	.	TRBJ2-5	CASSLFGSAQETQYF	TGTGCCAGCAGCTTATTCGGGTCCGCCCAAGAGACCCAGTACTTC
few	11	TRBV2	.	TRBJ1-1	CASSELEEAFF	TGTGCCAGCAGTGAATTGGAGGAAGCTTTCTTT
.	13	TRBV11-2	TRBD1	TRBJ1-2	CASSYQGEYGYTF	TGTGCCAGCAGTTACCAGGGGGAATATGGCTACACCTTC
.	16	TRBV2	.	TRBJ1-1	CASSDVRRQLNTEAFF	TGTGCCAGCAGTGACGTCAGGCGACAGTTGAACACTGAAGCTTTCTTT
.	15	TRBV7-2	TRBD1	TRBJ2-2	CASSSGTGTTGELFF	TGTGCCAGCAGCTCCGGGACAGGGACCACCGGGGAGCTGTTTTTT
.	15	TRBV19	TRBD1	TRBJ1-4	CASSARVTGGEKLFF	TGTGCCAGTAGCGCCCGTGTGACAGGGGGTGAAAAACTGTTTTTT
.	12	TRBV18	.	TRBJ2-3	CASSRNTDTQYF	TGTGCCAGCTCGCGGAACACAGATACGCAGTATTTT
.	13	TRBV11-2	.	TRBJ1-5	CASREAVAQPQHF	TGTGCCAGCAGAGAGGCGGTAGCCCAGCCCCAGCATTTT
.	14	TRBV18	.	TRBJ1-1	CASSPQGQNTEAFF	TGTGCCAGCTCACCACAGGGGCAGAACACTGAAGCTTTCTTT
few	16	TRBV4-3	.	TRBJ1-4	CASSQDPRVLDEKLFF	TGCGCCAGCAGCCAAGATCCCAGGGTTTTAGATGAAAAACTGTTTTTT
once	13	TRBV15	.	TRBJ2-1	CATSRTEYNEQFF	TGTGCCACCAGCAGAACTGAGTACAATGAGCAGTTCTTC
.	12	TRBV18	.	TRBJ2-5	CASSPRDETQYF	TGTGCCAGCTCACCACGGGACGAGACCCAGTACTTC
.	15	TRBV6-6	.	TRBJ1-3	CASGSPRGQRNTIYF	TGTGCCAGCGGTTCGCCTCGGGGACAAAGAAACACCATATATTTT
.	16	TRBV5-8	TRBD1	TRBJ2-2	CASSLRGRSDTGELFF	TGTGCCAGCAGCTTGAGGGGGCGGTCGGACACCGGGGAGCTGTTTTTT
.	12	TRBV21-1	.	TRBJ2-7	CARIQRTYEQYF	TGTGCCAGGATACAGAGAACATACGAGCAGTACTTC
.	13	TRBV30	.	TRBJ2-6	CALGAAGANVLTF	TGTGCCCTCGGGGCAGCTGGGGCCAACGTCCTGACTTTC
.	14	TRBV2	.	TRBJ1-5	CASRDTGKGEPQHF	TGTGCCAGCAGAGATACAGGGAAGGGAGAGCCCCAGCATTTT
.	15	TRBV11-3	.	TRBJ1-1	CASSFGGGRNTEAFF	TGTGCCAGCAGCTTCGGGGGGGGTCGGAACACTGAAGCTTTCTTT
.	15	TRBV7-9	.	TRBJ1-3	CASSLFLGPGNTIYF	TGTGCCAGCAGCTTATTCTTAGGGCCTGGAAACACCATATATTTT
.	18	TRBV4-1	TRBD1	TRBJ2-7	CASSQDKTYRGITYEQYF	TGCGCCAGCAGCCAAGATAAGACGTACAGGGGTATCACCTACGAGCAGTACTTC
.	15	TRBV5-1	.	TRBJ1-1	CASSLMQGPSTEAFF	TGCGCCAGCAGCTTGATGCAGGGGCCAAGCACTGAAGCTTTCTTT
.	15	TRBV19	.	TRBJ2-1	CASSILNSGAREQFF	TGTGCCAGTAGTATCTTAAACTCAGGCGCAAGGGAGCAGTTCTTC
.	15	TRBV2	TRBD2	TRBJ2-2	CASGGRAPNTGELFF	TGTGCCAGCGGCGGGAGGGCTCCGAACACCGGGGAGCTGTTTTTT
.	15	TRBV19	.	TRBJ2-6	CATGAPSSGANVLTF	TGTGCCACTGGGGCACCGAGCTCTGGGGCCAACGTCCTGACTTTC
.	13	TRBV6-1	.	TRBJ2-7	CASSEAGVYEQYF	TGTGCCAGCAGTGAAGCAGGGGTTTACGAGCAGTACTTC
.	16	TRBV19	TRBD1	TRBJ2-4	CASSSRDSLAKNIQYF	TGTGCCAGTAGTAGCCGGGACAGTCTGGCCAAAAACATTCAGTACTTC
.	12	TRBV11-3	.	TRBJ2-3	CASSLGGDTQYF	TGTGCCAGCAGCTTAGGAGGAGATACGCAGTATTTT
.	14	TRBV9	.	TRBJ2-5	CASSVEGLRETQYF	TGTGCCAGCAGCGTAGAAGGTCTCCGTGAGACCCAGTACTTC
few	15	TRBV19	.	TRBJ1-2	CASSIQAGSRYGYTF	TGTGCCAGTAGTATTCAGGCGGGGTCCCGCTACGGCTACACCTTC
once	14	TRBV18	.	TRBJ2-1	CASSPGGRLNEQFF	TGTGCCAGCTCACCAGGGGGTAGACTAAATGAGCAGTTCTTC
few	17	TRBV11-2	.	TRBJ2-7	CASSFIQGSYSSYEQYF	TGTGCCAGCAGCTTTATTCAGGGGTCTTACTCATCCTACGAGCAGTACTTC
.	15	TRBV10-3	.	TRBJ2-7	CAISEQGLAAYEQYF	TGTGCCATCAGTGAACAGGGACTCGCCGCCTACGAGCAGTACTTC
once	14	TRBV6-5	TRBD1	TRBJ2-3	CASYGTGGPDTQYF	TGTGCCAGCTACGGGACAGGGGGCCCAGATACGCAGTATTTT
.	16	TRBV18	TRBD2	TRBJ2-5	CASSPSVGGRVETQYF	TGTGCCAGCTCACCTTCAGTCGGCGGGAGGGTGGAGACCCAGTACTTC
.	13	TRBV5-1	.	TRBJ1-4	CASSDRENEKLFF	TGCGCCAGCTCGGACAGAGAAAATGAAAAACTGTTTTTT
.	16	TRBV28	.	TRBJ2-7	CASSPMGRGKTYEQYF	TGTGCCAGCAGTCCGATGGGCAGAGGGAAAACCTACGAGCAGTACTTC
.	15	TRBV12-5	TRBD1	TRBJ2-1	CASGLEQGGSHEQFF	TGTGCTAGTGGTTTGGAACAGGGGGGCAGCCATGAGCAGTTCTTC
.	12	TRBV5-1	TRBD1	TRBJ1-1	CASSSQGHEAFF	TGCGCCAGCAGCTCACAGGGGCATGAAGCTTTCTTT
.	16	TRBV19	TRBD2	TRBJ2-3	CASSALAGGSTDTQYF	TGTGCCAGTAGTGCCCTAGCGGGAGGGAGCACAGATACGCAGTATTTT
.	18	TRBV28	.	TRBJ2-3	CASSFGSTTGIFTDTQYF	TGTGCCAGCAGTTTTGGCTCCACCACGGGTATCTTCACAGATACGCAGTATTTT
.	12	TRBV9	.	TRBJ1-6	CASSVEGSPLHF	TGTGCCAGCAGCGTAGAAGGATCACCCCTCCACTTT
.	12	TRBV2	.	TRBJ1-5	CASRGGNQPQHF	TGTGCCAGTAGAGGTGGCAATCAGCCCCAGCATTTT
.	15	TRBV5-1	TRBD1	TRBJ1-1	CASSLARTGGTEAFF	TGCGCCAGCAGCTTGGCCCGTACAGGGGGGACTGAAGCTTTCTTT
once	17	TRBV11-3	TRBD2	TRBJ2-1	CASSPGGSGRSNNEQFF	TGTGCCAGCAGCCCCGGAGGTAGCGGGAGGTCTAACAATGAGCAGTTCTTC
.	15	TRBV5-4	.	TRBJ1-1	CASSLVGTMNTEAFF	TGTGCCAGCAGCTTGGTAGGGACCATGAACACTGAAGCTTTCTTT
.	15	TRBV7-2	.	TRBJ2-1	CASSPGSAPGYEQFF	TGTGCCAGCAGCCCAGGATCCGCGCCGGGGTATGAGCAGTTCTTC
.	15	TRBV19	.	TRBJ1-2	CASSRSAGKNYGYTF	TGTGCCAGTAGTAGATCTGCAGGGAAGAACTATGGCTACACCTTC
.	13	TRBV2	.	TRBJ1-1	CASRDTLNTEAFF	TGTGCCAGCAGGGACACTTTGAACACTGAAGCTTTCTTT